Listed below are T cell receptor beta chains from one sample, sequenced in a study of shared clonotypes between healthy human individuals. Data came from immunoSEQ multiplex PCR; TCRdb stores just in-frame clones and leaves some out. The sample lists about 330,000 clones, under 80% occurring once. The specimen sequenced was memory CD4+ T cells sorted from blood. The source is a man between 25 and 39 years old in good health. CDR3s include the opening cysteine and the closing phenylalanine or tryptophan. D genes are given only for firm matches. Clone size is given for some rows only: seen once, a few or many times, or a class if the clone is expanded.

clone size,D gene,J gene,V gene,CDR3 protein,CDR3 DNA
once,-,TRBJ2-1,TRBV19,CASSFRSLGQFF,TGTGCCAGTAGTTTTCGTTCGCTGGGGCAGTTCTTC
-,TRBD2,TRBJ2-1,TRBV28,CASSLQERTSGVPDEQFF,TGTGCCAGCAGTCTCCAAGAGAGGACTAGCGGGGTCCCCGATGAGCAGTTCTTC
-,-,TRBJ1-4,TRBV6-5,CASSPAGFANEKLFF,TGTGCCAGCAGCCCCGCAGGGTTTGCTAATGAAAAACTGTTTTTT
few,TRBD2,TRBJ2-5,TRBV28,CASSLPAGGGETQYF,TGTGCCAGCAGTTTGCCAGCGGGAGGTGGAGAGACCCAGTACTTC
-,-,TRBJ1-1,TRBV5-6,CASSFGANTEAFF,TGTGCCAGCAGCTTTGGCGCGAACACTGAAGCTTTCTTT
few,-,TRBJ1-2,TRBV18,CASSPNPGEYGYTF,TGTGCCAGCTCACCAAATCCGGGGGAATATGGCTACACCTTC
-,-,TRBJ1-4,TRBV28,CASSETDNEKLFF,TGTGCCAGCAGTGAAACAGACAATGAAAAACTGTTTTTT
-,-,TRBJ1-2,TRBV7-9,CASSRDGTSDGYTF,TGTGCCAGCAGTCGAGACGGGACCTCCGATGGCTACACCTTC
-,TRBD2,TRBJ2-5,TRBV28,CASSLVASGGETQYF,TGTGCCAGCAGTTTGGTGGCTAGCGGGGGTGAGACCCAGTACTTC
once,-,TRBJ2-5,TRBV15,CATSRGGAQETQYF,TGTGCCACCAGCAGGGGTGGAGCCCAAGAGACCCAGTACTTC
-,TRBD2,TRBJ2-7,TRBV14,CASSQDSGRTYEQYF,TGTGCCAGCAGCCAAGACAGCGGGAGGACCTACGAGCAGTACTTC
-,TRBD1,TRBJ2-2,TRBV28,CASTHRQDRVVQTGTGELFF,TGTGCCAGCACCCACCGGCAGGACAGGGTCGTACAAACGGGCACCGGGGAGCTGTTTTTT
-,TRBD1,TRBJ2-1,TRBV5-1,CASSNRDRDDDSYNEQFF,TGCGCCAGCAGCAACCGGGACAGGGATGATGACTCCTACAATGAGCAGTTCTTC
-,-,TRBJ2-3,TRBV6-5,CASSYQDRGSDTQYF,TGTGCCAGCAGTTACCAGGACAGAGGATCAGATACGCAGTATTTT
few,TRBD2,TRBJ2-7,TRBV5-1,CASRLAGGPYEQYF,TGCGCCAGCAGGCTAGCGGGTGGCCCCTACGAGCAGTACTTC
-,-,TRBJ2-5,TRBV6-1,CASSEAIVIGTQYF,TGTGCCAGCAGTGAAGCAATTGTAATCGGGACCCAGTACTTC
-,-,TRBJ2-3,TRBV27,CASSTTEEDTQYF,TGTGCCAGCAGTACGACAGAGGAAGATACGCAGTATTTT
-,TRBD1,TRBJ2-3,TRBV2,CASSEGQGPDTQYF,TGTGCCAGCAGTGAAGGACAGGGGCCAGATACGCAGTATTTT
-,-,TRBJ2-5,TRBV2,CASTRTGSWETQYF,TGTGCCAGCACCAGGACTGGGTCGTGGGAGACCCAGTACTTC
-,TRBD1,TRBJ2-7,TRBV7-9,CASSRTTGGTYEQYF,TGTGCCAGCAGCCGAACGACAGGGGGCACGTACGAGCAGTACTTC
once,-,TRBJ2-1,TRBV7-9,CASSRNRDHNEQFF,TGTGCCAGCAGCCGCAACCGGGACCACAATGAGCAGTTCTTC
once,-,TRBJ2-1,TRBV6-6,CASSPRQGYEQFF,TGTGCCAGCAGTCCTCGGCAGGGTTACGAGCAGTTCTTC
once,-,TRBJ2-3,TRBV2,CASSEEGLMDTQYF,TGTGCCAGCAGTGAGGAGGGCCTGATGGATACGCAGTATTTT
-,-,TRBJ1-1,TRBV11-3,CASSWGRQNTEAFF,TGTGCCAGCAGCTGGGGACGGCAGAACACTGAAGCTTTCTTT